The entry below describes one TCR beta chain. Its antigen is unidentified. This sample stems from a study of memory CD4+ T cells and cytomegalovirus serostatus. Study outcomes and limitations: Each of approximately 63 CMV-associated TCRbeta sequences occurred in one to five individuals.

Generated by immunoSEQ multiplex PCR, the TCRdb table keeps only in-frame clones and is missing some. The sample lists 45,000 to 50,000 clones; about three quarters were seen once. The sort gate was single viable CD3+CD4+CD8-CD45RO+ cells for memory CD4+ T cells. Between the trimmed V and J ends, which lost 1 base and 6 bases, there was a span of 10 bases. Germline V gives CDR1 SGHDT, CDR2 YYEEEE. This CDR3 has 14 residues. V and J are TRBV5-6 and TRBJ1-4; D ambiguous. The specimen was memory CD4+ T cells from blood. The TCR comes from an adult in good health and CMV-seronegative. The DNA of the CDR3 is TGTGCCAGCAGCTTGAATGGTAACTATGAAAAACTGTTTTTT. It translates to CASSLNGNYEKLFF.